The rows below give T cell receptor beta chains drawn from one sample of a study of somatic mutations in cytotoxic T cells in rheumatoid arthritis. TCRdb's table, derived via immunoSEQ multiplex PCR, lists solely in-frame clones and lacks some. This sample yields about 5,600 clones, of which roughly four fifths are seen a single time; about 5% belongs to the top ten. Source material: CD8+ T cells sorted from blood. The receptor source for this set is an adult with rheumatoid arthritis. Both conserved end residues are part of each CDR3. Not every row has a clone size; where given, it reads once, few, many or a size class.

size	V	J	CDR3
NA	TRBV19	TRBJ1-5	CASSWSGDASNQPQHF
few	TRBV7-2	TRBJ2-7	CASSLANEQYF
NA	TRBV11-2	TRBJ1-1	CASSSREAEAFF
NA	TRBV6-6	TRBJ1-5	CASVPGQGLNQPQHF
NA	TRBV30	TRBJ2-1	CAWSGTGTGYFQSSYNEQFF
NA	TRBV4-3	TRBJ2-2	CASSTGRDAGELFF
NA	TRBV25-1	TRBJ1-5	CASSEFRRVHQPQHF
NA	TRBV28	TRBJ1-3	CASSHQGSGNTIYF
NA	TRBV11-2	TRBJ1-3	CASSHTGQGRSGNTIYF
NA	TRBV4-3	TRBJ2-7	CASSQDRGLAGATYEQYF
NA	TRBV28	TRBJ2-3	CASSPTSGSVADTQYF
NA	TRBV13	TRBJ1-2	CASSPQGSLSGYTF
few	TRBV7-7	TRBJ2-6	CASSLTPVPQSRANVLTF
NA	TRBV7-9	TRBJ2-3	CASSQSDRGDTDTQYF
NA	TRBV5-1	TRBJ2-1	CASSLGPVPEQFF
NA	TRBV25-1	TRBJ1-3	CASSEYFGNTIYF
NA	TRBV6-4	TRBJ2-3	CASSDKSGSGSDTQYF
NA	TRBV6-6	TRBJ2-5	CASSYSQGTSLETQYF
NA	TRBV6-1	TRBJ1-5	CASSEGGIYSNQPQHF
NA	TRBV5-1	TRBJ2-5	CASPPTVVRETQYF
NA	TRBV19	TRBJ2-7	CASSLAPSGEQYF
NA	TRBV19	TRBJ2-7	CASSGGTAVLYEQYF
NA	TRBV6-6	TRBJ2-2	CASEGRSAVGELFF
few	TRBV6-1	TRBJ1-1	CASSDRDNTEAFF
once	TRBV7-9	TRBJ1-2	CASSSASAGSWGYTF
few	TRBV7-2	TRBJ2-7	CASSSMYEQYF
NA	TRBV5-6	TRBJ2-7	CASSSGAETDPYEQYF
NA	TRBV2	TRBJ2-7	CASSPNSDEQYF
NA	TRBV7-2	TRBJ2-1	CASTAGLSQVNEQFF
NA	TRBV7-9	TRBJ1-1	CASSLTRVNTEAFF
NA	TRBV7-8	TRBJ2-3	CASSLARQTSTDTQYF
NA	TRBV11-2	TRBJ1-5	CASSRQGSQPQHF
NA	TRBV10-3	TRBJ2-3	CAISDPTTGDGDTQYF
NA	TRBV6-4	TRBJ2-1	CASSDGSSYNEQFF
NA	TRBV27	TRBJ2-7	CASSPGPGAYEQYF
few	TRBV6-1	TRBJ2-7	CASSANPTGAGEQYF
once	TRBV25-1	TRBJ2-4	CASSDWTEKNIQYF
NA	TRBV4-1	TRBJ1-3	CASSPPIGVSSGNTIYF
NA	TRBV19	NA	CASSIGRGYEQYF
NA	TRBV4-1	TRBJ1-5	CASSQDGGYQPQHF
NA	TRBV11-2	TRBJ2-3	CASSLSWNTDTQYF
NA	TRBV5-4	TRBJ1-1	CASSLVSEGAEAFF